This T cell receptor (beta chain) derives from a study of regulatory T cells in long-lasting Graves disease. Time point given: newly diagnosed GD, antithyroid drugs for less than 3 months. Isolated PBMC RNA provided the starting material for the TCR library. Construction of the TCR beta libraries employed iRepertoire HTBI primers in conjunction with Arm-PCR of CDR3 regions. TCRdb ran MiXCR on the multiplex PCR reads and lists one entry per CDR3 protein. The table has 350,000 to 500,000 distinct CDR3 sequences, over 15% seen once. Germline values: CDR1 MNHEY, CDR2 SVGEGT. V trimming: 5 bases; J trimming: 4 bases; junction bases outside the gene matches: 11. The CDR3 is 16 residues long. This same sample was also part of a study on T cells in Graves' hyperthyroidism and ophthalmopathy.

The sequence was collected from a woman younger than 35 with Graves disease. Source: peripheral blood mononuclear cells (PBMCs), taken at new diagnosis, from a patient treated with antithyroid drugs. The J gene is TRBJ1-3, the V gene TRBV6-2 or TRBV6-3; TRBD1 matches at 7 bases. The DNA for the CDR3 is TGTGCCAGCAGTGACCCGGGACAGTTGAAGGGAAACACCATATATTTT. This sequence encodes CASSDPGQLKGNTIYF.